Listed below are T cell receptor beta chains from one sample, sequenced in a study of cytomegalovirus exposure and HLA in healthy donors. Libraries were prepared by immunoSEQ multiplex PCR; TCRdb keeps only in-frame clonotypes and omits some of them. This table has some 150,000 clones, about 73% appearing once. The sample was PBMCs. The receptors originated from a woman aged 55-69 years in good health and CMV-seropositive. The CDR3 runs from the conserved cysteine through the conserved F or W. The order of the fields is J gene, V gene, clone size, D gene, CDR3 DNA, CDR3 protein. The D gene is left open where the match is weak. A row's size may be missing; if present it is once, few, many or a size class.

J: TRBJ2-7; V: TRBV25-1; size: .; D: TRBD2; DNA: TGTGCCAGCAGTGAACCCTCCCTACTAGCGGGGGTTTCCTACGAGCAGTACTTC; CDR3: CASSEPSLLAGVSYEQYF
J: TRBJ2-7; V: TRBV15; size: .; D: TRBD1; DNA: TGTGCCACCAGCAGAGATGGACAGGCTGGCCACGAGCAGTACTTC; CDR3: CATSRDGQAGHEQYF
J: TRBJ2-3; V: TRBV2; size: few; D: TRBD2; DNA: TGTGCCAGCAGAATACTAGCGGGAGGGCCCAGGGATACGCAGTATTTT; CDR3: CASRILAGGPRDTQYF
J: TRBJ2-7; V: TRBV5-1; size: .; D: .; DNA: TGCGCCAGCAGCCGAACAGTCGGGGGCTACGAGCAGTACTTC; CDR3: CASSRTVGGYEQYF
J: TRBJ1-5; V: TRBV2; size: few; D: .; DNA: TGTGCCAGCAGTGACAGTTACAATCAGCCCCAGCATTTT; CDR3: CASSDSYNQPQHF
J: TRBJ2-1; V: TRBV6-1; size: .; D: .; DNA: TGTGCCAGCAGAAAAGAGTTCAATGAGCAGTTCTTC; CDR3: CASRKEFNEQFF
J: TRBJ2-3; V: TRBV6-5; size: .; D: .; DNA: TGTGCCAGCAGTTACGTTAGCAGTCAGCCGCAGTATTTT; CDR3: CASSYVSSQPQYF
J: TRBJ2-3; V: TRBV7-9; size: .; D: .; DNA: TGTGCCAGCAGCTGGCAATTCACAGATACGCAGTATTTT; CDR3: CASSWQFTDTQYF
J: TRBJ2-5; V: TRBV2; size: .; D: .; DNA: TGTGCCAGCATATATTCGTACCAAGAGACCCAGTACTTC; CDR3: CASIYSYQETQYF
J: TRBJ2-7; V: TRBV14; size: few; D: TRBD1; DNA: TGTGCCAGCAGCCAGACCCCGGGACAGGGGGCGTTCGAGCAGTACTTC; CDR3: CASSQTPGQGAFEQYF
J: TRBJ2-1; V: TRBV27; size: .; D: TRBD2; DNA: TGTGCCAGCAGTTTTTTAGCGGGAGGCCCCTTGGATGAGCAGTTCTTC; CDR3: CASSFLAGGPLDEQFF
J: TRBJ2-1; V: TRBV19; size: .; D: .; DNA: TGTGCCAGTAGTATAGGAGTCGACAGTGCACTCTCCTACAATGAGCAGTTCTTC; CDR3: CASSIGVDSALSYNEQFF
J: TRBJ2-7; V: TRBV7-3; size: .; D: TRBD1; DNA: TGTGCCAGCAGCCCCCGACAGGGGGCAGTGGAGCAGTACTTC; CDR3: CASSPRQGAVEQYF
J: TRBJ1-1; V: TRBV19; size: .; D: .; DNA: TGTGCCAGTAGTACGAGGGGCAGGGGCAACACTGAAGCTTTCTTT; CDR3: CASSTRGRGNTEAFF
J: TRBJ2-3; V: TRBV7-2; size: .; D: .; DNA: TGTGCCAGCAGCCTGGACTGGAGTGTGTATTTT; CDR3: CASSLDWSVYF
J: TRBJ2-6; V: TRBV28; size: .; D: .; DNA: TGTGCCAGCAGTTTAGAAAGGGGGTTTGGGGCCAACGTCCTGACTTTC; CDR3: CASSLERGFGANVLTF
J: TRBJ1-1; V: TRBV5-4; size: .; D: .; DNA: TGTGCCAGCAGCTCGGAACAGAAGAATTTGAAGGCTTTCTTT; CDR3: CASSSEQKNLKAFF
J: TRBJ1-1; V: TRBV9; size: .; D: .; DNA: TGTGCCAGCAGCAGAAGAACCAGTCCCTCGAGCGCTGAAGCTTTCTTT; CDR3: CASSRRTSPSSAEAFF
J: TRBJ1-2; V: TRBV28; size: once; D: .; DNA: TGTGCCAGCAGTCCGGAATCAGCGGGATGGGATGGCTACACCTTC; CDR3: CASSPESAGWDGYTF
J: TRBJ2-4; V: TRBV1; size: .; D: .; DNA: TGCACCAGCAGCCAAGATTGGGGGAGCGGGAGGGAAGCCAAAAACATTCAGTACTTC; CDR3: CTSSQDWGSGREAKNIQYF